The 8 T cell receptor beta chains below were found in one sample sequenced in a study of T cells in Graves' hyperthyroidism and ophthalmopathy. RNA transcripts gave rise to amplified TCR beta CDR3 regions. HTBI primers drove first-round RT-PCR of the TCR CDR3. In TCRdb, the multiplex PCR reads were re-called with MiXCR into one record per CDR3 protein. The table has about 610,000 distinct CDR3 sequences, more than 15% seen once. Material: blood. The receptors derive from a middle-aged woman with Graves' ophthalmopathy.

This clonotype is a singleton in its sample. This sequence joins TRBV13 and TRBJ1-2, with TRBD1 as a possible D gene (5 bases). The V and J ends lost 6 bases and 7 bases respectively, with 24 bases between them. Germline lookup yields CDR1 PRHDT and CDR2 FYEKMQ (reference sequence). The CDR3 runs to 16 residues. The CDR3 DNA reads TGTGCCAGCAGTTTGAAGGGAAGGAAATCAAGGGGTGGCTACACCTTC. Its translation is CASSLKGRKSRGGYTF.

This clonotype turned up a few times. The CDR3 reads CASSFQSGANVLTF. CDR3 nucleotides: TGTGCCAGCAGCTTTCAGTCTGGGGCCAACGTCCTGACTTTC. The chain joins TRBV5-4 to TRBJ2-6, with D unclear. CDR1 and CDR2 (germline): SGHNT, YYREEE (reference sequence). V was shortened by 2 bases and J by 1 base, with 4 bases between the two germline ends. This CDR3 is built from 14 residues.

There are many counts of this clonotype. The chain has TRBV6-1 and TRBJ2-1; a weak D match, TRBD2 (7 bases). CDR1 is MNHNS and CDR2 is SASEGT in the germline V gene. Trimming removed 7 bases at V and 2 bases at J, with 18 bases between. This CDR3 is 16 amino acids long. CDR3 nucleotides: TGTGCCAGCACCCCAGGGGCAGCGGGAACCTACAATGAGCAGTTCTTC. It is translated as CASTPGAAGTYNEQFF.

This clonotype was counted at least ten times. The chain joins TRBV12-3 or TRBV12-4 to TRBJ2-1; TRBD2 agrees at 14 bases. The CDR3 contains 17 residues. V was clipped by 4 bases and J by 9 bases; unmatched bases: 11. CDR3 region: CASSSPGLAGGRGEQFF. The CDR3 DNA reads TGTGCCAGCAGTTCGCCTGGACTAGCGGGGGGTCGAGGTGAGCAGTTCTTC.

Many counts were recorded for this clonotype. The chain has TRBV3-1 and TRBJ2-5; the D call may be TRBD1 or TRBD2 (5 bases each). V was trimmed by 3 bases and J by 0 bases, leaving 11 bases between them. Germline lookup yields CDR1 LGHDT and CDR2 YNNKEL (reference sequence). CDR3 size: 15 residues. The CDR3 here is CASSQFVGHQETQYF. In DNA, the CDR3 is TGTGCCAGCAGCCAGTTCGTGGGACACCAAGAGACCCAGTACTTC.

The V gene is TRBV3-1, the J gene TRBJ2-7; 10 bases fit TRBD1. V lost 3 bases to trimming and J lost 5 bases; unmatched junction nucleotides: 25. Per the germline V gene, CDR1 is LGHDT and CDR2 is YNNKEL (reference sequence). The CDR3 runs to 21 residues. CDR3: CASSHLFGSTGGSLIENEQYF. In nucleotides, the CDR3 is TGTGCCAGCAGCCACCTCTTCGGATCGACAGGGGGCTCTCTCATCGAGAACGAGCAGTACTTC.

A few counts support this clonotype. The CDR3 loop reads CSARAGGPSDTQYF. In nucleotides, the CDR3 is TGCAGTGCTAGAGCGGGAGGGCCCTCAGATACGCAGTATTTT. This chain links TRBV20-1 with TRBJ2-3; 8 bases match TRBD2. The CDR3 runs 14 residues. Germline lookup yields CDR1 DFQATT and CDR2 SNEGSKA (reference sequence). Trimming cost V 1 base and J 4 bases; bases outside gene matches: 4.

CDR3 region: CASSGTKNRGLSGGYTF. For the CDR3, the DNA is TGTGCCAGCAGCGGCACGAAAAACAGGGGGCTATCGGGTGGCTACACCTTC. The chain carries TRBV5-4 and TRBJ1-2, with TRBD1 matching 9 bases. This CDR3 is built from 17 residues. In germline, CDR1 is SGHNT, CDR2 YYREEE (reference sequence). Unmatched junction bases numbered 17, after V lost 4 bases and J lost 7 bases.